This is a list of T cell receptor beta chains from one sample in a study of blood T cell repertoires in COVID-19. The data were produced by immunoSEQ multiplex PCR, yet TCRdb's version contains in-frame clones alone and is incomplete. The data show some 240,000 clones, 75% to 90% seen once. The sequencing input was peripheral blood. The origin of the receptors is a man aged 60-69 years who had recovered from COVID-19. Each CDR3 is given with its conserved first and last residue. The D gene is left open where the match is weak. Size is stated for part of the rows, as once, few or many counts, or as a class when the clone is expanded.

V gene	clone size	CDR3 length	J gene	D gene	CDR3 protein	CDR3 DNA
TRBV3-1/TRBV3-2	.	15	TRBJ2-7	.	CASSQGRVLSYEQYF	TGTGCCAGCAGCCAAGGCAGGGTCTTGTCCTACGAGCAGTACTTC
TRBV2	.	17	TRBJ2-7	TRBD2	CASSEGLAGGIVYEQYF	TGTGCCAGCAGTGAAGGACTAGCGGGAGGTATCGTCTACGAGCAGTACTTC
TRBV5-1	.	15	TRBJ2-1	.	CASSQQAGGYNEQFF	TGCGCCAGCAGCCAGCAGGCCGGGGGCTACAATGAGCAGTTCTTC
TRBV3-1/TRBV3-2	.	16	TRBJ2-1	TRBD2	CASSQERLAGGNEQFF	TGTGCCAGCAGCCAAGAAAGGCTAGCGGGAGGTAATGAGCAGTTCTTC
TRBV3-1/TRBV3-2	.	18	TRBJ1-6	.	CASNRGGQGGSYNSPLHF	TGTGCCAGCAACCGAGGCGGCCAGGGAGGTTCCTATAATTCACCCCTCCACTTT
TRBV9	.	16	TRBJ2-7	TRBD1	CASSVDFGQGSSEQYF	TGTGCCAGCAGCGTAGATTTCGGACAGGGGTCGAGCGAGCAGTACTTC
TRBV6-4	.	15	TRBJ2-1	TRBD2	CASSTVAGGRVEQFF	TGTGCCAGCAGTACTGTAGCGGGGGGGCGCGTTGAGCAGTTCTTC
TRBV7-6	.	15	TRBJ2-7	TRBD2	CASSLAASGSYEQYF	TGTGCCAGCAGCTTAGCTGCAAGCGGGAGTTACGAGCAGTACTTC
TRBV10-3	.	15	TRBJ1-5	.	CAIGPDDDSNQPQHF	TGTGCCATTGGGCCCGACGATGATAGCAATCAGCCCCAGCATTTT
TRBV5-1	.	15	TRBJ2-7	TRBD2	CASSPGLAGAHEQYF	TGCGCCAGCAGCCCGGGACTAGCGGGAGCCCACGAGCAGTACTTC
TRBV4-2	.	16	TRBJ1-5	TRBD1	CASSQEEGAVGQPQHF	TGTGCCAGCAGCCAAGAGGAGGGGGCCGTAGGACAGCCCCAGCATTTT
TRBV18	.	15	TRBJ2-3	.	CASSPQRVRTDTQYF	TGTGCCAGCTCACCCCAGAGGGTCCGTACAGATACGCAGTATTTT
TRBV18	.	14	TRBJ2-7	TRBD2	CASSLTSGNYEQYF	TGTGCCAGCTCACTGACTAGCGGAAACTACGAGCAGTACTTC
TRBV6-5	.	15	TRBJ1-6	.	CASSYTGSSESPLHF	TGTGCCAGCAGTTATACAGGGAGTTCAGAGTCACCCCTCCACTTT
TRBV30	once	19	TRBJ2-6	TRBD2	CAWKKRGTSGFSGANVLTF	TGTGCCTGGAAAAAGAGGGGGACTAGCGGGTTCTCTGGGGCCAACGTCCTGACTTTC
TRBV29-1	.	12	TRBJ1-4	.	CSVYGLGEKLFF	TGCAGCGTTTACGGACTTGGGGAAAAACTGTTTTTT
TRBV18	.	15	TRBJ2-7	.	CASSPVGAPPYEQYF	TGTGCCAGCTCACCCGTGGGGGCCCCGCCGTACGAGCAGTACTTC
TRBV5-5	.	12	TRBJ1-2	.	CASSQWGGGYTF	TGTGCCAGCAGCCAGTGGGGGGGTGGCTACACCTTC
TRBV27	once	16	TRBJ2-7	TRBD2	CASIAPTSGGSYEQYF	TGTGCCAGCATTGCGCCCACCAGCGGGGGTTCCTACGAGCAGTACTTC
TRBV9	once	13	TRBJ2-7	.	CASSGAKTYEQYF	TGTGCCAGCAGCGGCGCTAAAACCTACGAGCAGTACTTC
TRBV19	.	16	TRBJ1-2	TRBD1	CASSWWDRGFDYGYTF	TGTGCCAGTAGTTGGTGGGACAGGGGGTTTGACTATGGCTACACCTTC
TRBV10-3	many	13	TRBJ1-3	.	CAIGGSSGNTIYF	TGTGCCATCGGAGGGAGCTCTGGAAACACCATATATTTT
TRBV29-1	.	13	TRBJ2-7	TRBD2	CSVESLAGDEQYF	TGCAGCGTTGAAAGCCTAGCGGGAGACGAGCAGTACTTC
TRBV7-3	.	14	TRBJ2-1	TRBD2	CASSSGLDWTRKFF	TGTGCCAGCAGCTCCGGACTAGACTGGACGAGAAAGTTCTTC
TRBV11-3	.	13	TRBJ2-5	.	CASSPRGQETQYF	TGTGCCAGCAGCCCCAGGGGCCAAGAGACCCAGTACTTC
TRBV3-1/TRBV3-2	.	15	TRBJ2-7	.	CASSQDFTSSYEQYF	TGTGCCAGCAGCCAAGACTTCACATCGTCCTACGAGCAGTACTTC
TRBV25-1	.	11	TRBJ2-7	.	CASSDGYEQYF	TGTGCCAGCAGTGACGGCTACGAGCAGTACTTC
TRBV10-2	.	18	TRBJ2-3	TRBD2	CASSEGGLAGGFTDTQYF	TGCGCCAGCAGTGAGGGGGGGCTAGCGGGAGGCTTCACAGATACGCAGTATTTT
TRBV6-5	once	14	TRBJ1-1	.	CASSPSRSDTEAFF	TGTGCCAGCAGTCCGAGTCGGAGCGACACTGAAGCTTTCTTT
TRBV27	.	13	TRBJ1-2	.	CASSSGGMDGYTF	TGTGCCAGCAGTTCGGGGGGGATGGATGGCTACACCTTC
TRBV4-2	.	15	TRBJ1-1	.	CASSPGGKGGSEAFF	TGTGCCAGCAGCCCGGGCGGGAAGGGTGGTTCTGAAGCTTTCTTT
TRBV27	.	16	TRBJ2-2	TRBD2	CASRPSGRKDTGELFF	TGTGCCAGCAGGCCTAGCGGGAGGAAAGACACCGGGGAGCTGTTTTTT
TRBV6-5	.	15	TRBJ1-5	.	CASSSAPGGNQPQHF	TGTGCCAGCAGCTCGGCCCCTGGGGGGAATCAGCCCCAGCATTTT
TRBV7-3	.	13	TRBJ1-5	.	CASSVTGDQPQHF	TGTGCCAGCAGCGTTACGGGGGATCAGCCCCAGCATTTT
TRBV5-1	few	13	TRBJ2-3	.	CASIKTGEDTQYF	TGCGCCAGCATCAAAACAGGCGAGGATACGCAGTATTTT
TRBV9	.	19	TRBJ2-6	TRBD1	CASSVDTGGIGSGANVLTF	TGTGCCAGCAGCGTAGACACAGGGGGCATAGGCTCTGGGGCCAACGTCCTGACTTTC
TRBV10-3	.	14	TRBJ1-2	.	CAISVERTNYGYTF	TGTGCCATCAGTGTTGAGCGGACTAACTATGGCTACACCTTC
TRBV19	.	14	TRBJ2-7	.	CASSGSTPIHEQYF	TGTGCCAGTAGTGGGAGCACACCGATTCACGAGCAGTACTTC
TRBV2	.	13	TRBJ1-2	TRBD1	CASTLGQGNGYTF	TGTGCCAGCACCCTTGGACAGGGTAATGGCTACACCTTC
TRBV28	.	14	TRBJ2-7	TRBD1	CASTPPGQGGEQYF	TGTGCCAGCACCCCACCGGGACAGGGGGGCGAGCAGTACTTC
TRBV27	.	14	TRBJ1-1	TRBD1	CASSPRQGAAEAFF	TGTGCCAGCAGTCCAAGACAGGGGGCCGCTGAAGCTTTCTTT
TRBV27	once	16	TRBJ1-1	TRBD1	CASSHRRDSQNTEAFF	TGTGCCAGCAGCCACCGTCGGGACAGCCAAAACACTGAAGCTTTCTTT
TRBV29-1	.	14	TRBJ2-7	TRBD1	CSARSGTGPHEQYF	TGCAGCGCCCGATCAGGGACAGGCCCTCACGAGCAGTACTTC
TRBV21-1	.	15	TRBJ1-4	.	CASSLFRDSSEKLFF	TGTGCCAGCAGCTTATTCCGGGACAGCAGTGAAAAACTGTTTTTT
TRBV5-1	.	17	TRBJ2-2	TRBD1	CASSPIPGQANTGELFF	TGCGCCAGCAGCCCCATCCCGGGACAGGCGAACACCGGGGAGCTGTTTTTT
TRBV6-6	.	15	TRBJ2-5	.	CASSYSGSRGETQYF	TGTGCCAGCAGTTACTCGGGGTCTAGGGGAGAGACCCAGTACTTC
TRBV2	.	12	TRBJ2-5	TRBD2	CASQREGETQYF	TGTGCCAGCCAGAGGGAGGGAGAGACCCAGTACTTC
TRBV6-6	.	15	TRBJ1-3	.	CASSKGDSPGNTIYF	TGTGCCAGCAGTAAAGGGGACTCCCCTGGAAACACCATATATTTT
TRBV5-8	.	14	TRBJ1-2	TRBD1	CASRFNDRAYGYTF	TGTGCCAGCAGATTTAATGACAGGGCCTATGGCTACACCTTC
TRBV4-3	.	18	TRBJ2-3	TRBD2	CASSQSGLAGVGTDTQYF	TGCGCCAGCAGCCAATCGGGACTAGCGGGAGTGGGTACAGATACGCAGTATTTT
TRBV3-1/TRBV3-2	.	13	TRBJ2-1	.	CASSISSYNEQFF	TGTGCCAGCAGCATATCCTCCTACAATGAGCAGTTCTTC
TRBV6-5	.	15	TRBJ2-7	.	CASSLTGGLSYEQYF	TGTGCCAGCAGTCTTACAGGGGGACTATCCTACGAGCAGTACTTC